This T cell receptor beta chain was captured in a study of blood T cell repertoires in COVID-19. As for the study in general: Specimens from acute and convalescent COVID-19 originated in the United States, Italy and Spain. In each case, the material was cDNA or gDNA derived from T cells, B-cell-depleted T cells, or PBMCs.

Original methodology: The assay estimated nucleated cells by amplifying reference gene primers. The assay was immunoSEQ multiplex PCR, and TCRdb's table has in-frame clones only and misses some. The V and J calls and clone size were taken over from that table, and D and trimming were inferred from the DNA. The sample shows tens of thousands of clones, about 81% of them seen only once. V was clipped by 4 bases and J by 5 bases, with 9 bases between them. Germline assignment: CDR1 SGHRS and CDR2 YFSETQ. The length of the CDR3 is 12 residues. Sequenced material: peripheral blood. This clonotype was obtained from a human donor in a cohort sampled during active COVID-19. The rearrangement links TRBV5-1 to TRBJ1-1; a possible D gene is TRBD1 (6 bases). CDR3 amino acids: CASSRGGTEAFF. CDR3 DNA sequence: TGCGCCAGCAGCAGGGGGGGTACTGAAGCTTTCTTT.